Listed here is a single TCR beta chain. This entry is derived from a study of long-term antiretroviral therapy in people with HIV. Germline CDR1 and CDR2: SNHLY and FYNNEI. The CDR3 extends over 16 amino acids. V was cut by 8 bases and J by 0 bases, with 17 bases left in between. Version v3.0 of the immunoSEQ assay was performed at survey level. Sequencing used immunoSEQ multiplex PCR; TCRdb keeps in-frame clones, though not all of them. Of about 19,000 clones in the sample, approximately 89% were seen once. The starting material was unsorted PBMCs, obtained 0.5 years after starting antiretroviral therapy. The receptor was derived from a man aged 35 to 55 with HIV. This rearrangement joins TRBV2 to TRBJ1-5, with a tentative D call TRBD1 (5 bases). The CDR3 protein is CASDETVRDSNQPQHF. Here the CDR3 DNA reads TGTGCCAGCGACGAGACAGTGAGAGATAGCAATCAGCCCCAGCATTTT.